Listed here are 13 T cell receptor beta chains from one sample, sequenced in a study of T cells in Graves' hyperthyroidism and ophthalmopathy. Amplified TCR beta CDR3 regions came from RNA transcripts. First-round RT-PCR targeting the TCR CDR3 was performed with the HTBI primer set. TCRdb used MiXCR to reprocess the multiplex PCR reads, holding one entry per CDR3 protein. Of 270,000 or so distinct CDR3 sequences in the sample, less than 30% are singletons; the top ten hold 20% to 30%. The sequenced sample was blood. These receptors were taken from a man aged 40-50 years with Graves' hyperthyroidism that later progressed to Graves' ophthalmopathy.

This clonotype has ten or more counts. The chain is built from TRBV6-2 or TRBV6-3 and TRBJ2-7, with D unclear. The CDR3 loop spans 14 amino acids. The V end was cut by 2 bases, the J end by 4 bases, with 12 bases between. The germline gives CDR1 MNHEY, CDR2 SVGEGT. Written as DNA, the CDR3 is TGTGCCAGCAGTTACCGGGCCGCGACTTACGAGCAGTACTTC. Amino acid sequence: CASSYRAATYEQYF.

This clonotype was seen ten or more times. The chain is built from TRBV27 and TRBJ2-7, with D perhaps being TRBD1 or TRBD2 (5 bases each). Between the trimmed V and J ends, which lost 6 bases and 2 bases, there was a span of 20 bases. The germline V gene encodes CDR1 MNHEY and CDR2 SMNVEV (reference sequence). There are 16 residues in the CDR3. In nucleotides, the CDR3 is TGTGCCAGCAGACAAAAACCGGGACGTGTGACCTACGAGCAGTACTTC. It specifies CASRQKPGRVTYEQYF.

This clonotype was counted at least ten times. CDR3 nucleotide sequence: TGCGCCAGCAGCCCCAAAGAGACTAGCGGGAGGTACGAGCAGTACTTC. Residues: CASSPKETSGRYEQYF. The gene calls are TRBV5-1 and TRBJ2-7; 13 bases line up with TRBD2. Germline CDR1 is SGHRS and CDR2 is YFSETQ. The ends lost 4 bases at V and 4 bases at J; junction bases unmatched: 8. The CDR3 consists of 16 residues. The variable domain in full, with the rest retrieved from reference TRBV5-1 and TRBJ2-7, is KAGVTQTPRYLIKTRGQQVTLSCSPISGHRSVSWYQQTPGQGLQFLFEYFSETQRNKGNFPGRFSGRQFSNSRSEMNVSTLELGDSALYLCASSPKETSGRYEQYFGPGTRLTVT.

This clonotype was detected ten times or more. The V call is TRBV19, the J call TRBJ2-7, with 8 nucleotides matching TRBD2. Looked up from germline, CDR1 is LNHDA and CDR2 is SQIVND (reference sequence). This CDR3 has 15 amino acids. V gave up 2 bases and J gave up 0 bases; unmatched junction bases: 3. For the CDR3, the DNA is TGTGCCAGTAGTATATCGAGCGGGAGCTCCTACGAGCAGTACTTC. Its protein product is CASSISSGSSYEQYF.

The chain has TRBV15 and TRBJ1-2, with a tentative D call TRBD1 (5 bases). Germline-derived CDR1 and CDR2 are LNHNV and YYDKDF (reference sequence). The V end lost 0 bases, the J end lost 4 bases, and 9 bases lay between the germline ends. This CDR3 spans 14 amino acids. The CDR3: CATSRDRVGYGYTF. CDR3 nucleotides: TGTGCCACCAGCAGAGACAGGGTTGGCTATGGCTACACCTTC. The complete variable domain, with remaining parts taken from reference TRBV15 and TRBJ1-2, reads DAMVIQNPRYQVTQFGKPVTLSCSQTLNHNVMYWYQQKSSQAPKLLFHYYDKDFNNEADTPDNFQSRRPNTSFCFLDIRSPGLGDTAMYLCATSRDRVGYGYTFGSGTRLTVV.

In this sample, this clonotype turned up many times. The gene calls are TRBV10-3 and TRBJ1-2; D might be TRBD1 (5 bases). CDR3 length equals 17 residues. The germline V gene has CDR1 ENHRY and CDR2 SYGVKD. V was cut by 10 bases and J by 8 bases, with 32 bases left in between. The CDR3 region has the DNA TGTGCCACCCTAAGGGGCCCAGAATTTCCACCCTCTGGAGGCTACACCTTC. It codes for CATLRGPEFPPSGGYTF.

This clonotype was counted ten times or more. The chain has TRBV6-5 and TRBJ2-5; 7 positions agree with TRBD2. Germline-derived CDR1 and CDR2 are MNHEY and SVGAGI. Trimming at V came to 6 bases and at J to 5 bases, leaving 6 bases not matched to a gene. CDR3 length equals 13 residues. CDR3 in amino acids: CASSGGKWETQYF. CDR3 nucleotide sequence: TGTGCCAGCAGCGGGGGGAAGTGGGAGACCCAGTACTTC.

The chain recombines TRBV6-2 or TRBV6-3 with TRBJ2-2; D could derive from TRBD1 or TRBD2 (5 bases each). The germline V gene has CDR1 MNHEY and CDR2 SVGEGT. Between the trimmed V and J ends, which lost 3 bases and 1 base, there was a span of 15 bases. The CDR3 has 17 residues. This CDR3 reads CASSYRGPARNTGELFF. CDR3 DNA: TGTGCCAGCAGTTATCGGGGCCCAGCCCGGAACACCGGGGAGCTGTTTTTT.

The chain combines TRBV20-1 with TRBJ1-1; TRBD1 might be the D (5 bases). Trimming took 5 bases from V and 4 from J, leaving 8 bases between them. This CDR3 spans 11 amino acids. Germline CDR1 is DFQATT and CDR2 is SNEGSKA (reference sequence). The CDR3 loop reads CSAAQGTEAFF. CDR3 coding DNA: TGCAGTGCTGCCCAGGGCACTGAAGCTTTCTTT.

This clonotype was found many times. The chain's CDR3 is CAWMEPGGDTEAFF. CDR3 nucleotide sequence: TGTGCCTGGATGGAACCCGGGGGGGATACTGAAGCTTTCTTT. The chain links TRBV30 to TRBJ1-1; a possible D gene is TRBD1 (5 bases). This CDR3 region has 14 residues. Between the trimmed V and J ends, which lost 4 bases and 5 bases, there was a span of 17 bases. Looked up from germline, CDR1 is GTSNPN and CDR2 is SVGIG (reference sequence).

This clonotype was found many times. The chain couples TRBV27 to TRBJ2-7; D possibly corresponds to TRBD1 (6 bases). From germline, CDR1 is MNHEY and CDR2 SMNVEV (reference sequence). Trimming stripped 6 bases from V and 3 bases from J, with 15 bases between. The CDR3 has 14 amino acids. Written as DNA, the CDR3 is TGTGCCAGCAGCTTCCGGGACACCTTCTACGAGCAGTACTTC. This gives the protein CASSFRDTFYEQYF.

The sample holds many counts of this clonotype. The chain links TRBV6-5 to TRBJ1-1, with D possibly being TRBD1 (5 bases). The CDR3 contains 14 residues. V gave up 7 bases and J gave up 0 bases, with 12 bases separating them. CDR1 is MNHEY and CDR2 is SVGAGI in the germline V gene. CDR3 in amino acids: CASTQGRVNTEAFF. Here the CDR3 DNA reads TGTGCCAGCACCCAGGGTAGGGTGAACACTGAAGCTTTCTTT.

The V gene is TRBV6-2 or TRBV6-3, the J gene TRBJ1-2, with TRBD1 as a possible D gene (5 bases). There are 13 residues in the CDR3. Germline lookup yields CDR1 MNHEY and CDR2 SVGEGT. Deletions cut 7 bases from V and 3 bases from J, with 12 bases between. CDR3 DNA sequence: TGTGCCAGCACCAAGGGACGAGACTATGGCTACACCTTC. Protein: CASTKGRDYGYTF.